Listed below are T cell receptor beta chains from one sample, sequenced in a study of T cell responses to AZD1222 COVID-19 vaccine. The method was immunoSEQ multiplex PCR; TCRdb's version includes in-frame clones alone and lacks a portion of them. The repertoire has over 140,000 clones, roughly 92% of them found once; the top ten carry about 4.8%. Sequences were derived from peripheral blood, sampled on day 0 of AZD1222 vaccination. These TCRs come from an adult in good health. CDR3s include the opening cysteine and the closing phenylalanine or tryptophan. The D gene is left open where the match is weak. Clone size is stated in some rows and not others, as once, few, many or a class when expanded.

j_call v_call clone_size d_call cdr3_nt cdr3_aa
TRBJ1-5 TRBV18 . . TGTGCCAGCTCACCAGATAGCAATCAGCCCCAGCATTTT CASSPDSNQPQHF
TRBJ2-1 TRBV13 . . TGTGCCAGCAGCGTCCCCTACAATGAGCAGTTCTTC CASSVPYNEQFF
TRBJ1-1 TRBV7-9 . . TGTGCCAGCAGCTTTCAGGTTGAAGCTTTCTTT CASSFQVEAFF
TRBJ1-2 TRBV2 . . TGTGCCAGCAGTGACAGGGAGGACTATGGCTACACCTTC CASSDREDYGYTF
TRBJ1-1 TRBV2 . . TGTGCCAGCAGTCAGGACATGGGCGGTTACACTGAAGCTTTCTTT CASSQDMGGYTEAFF
TRBJ2-5 TRBV4-1 . . TGCGCCAGCAGCCAAGCCCCCCAGGGTGGAGAGACCCAGTACTTC CASSQAPQGGETQYF
TRBJ2-1 TRBV5-1 . TRBD2 TGCGCCAGCAGCTTGGAAGGACTAGCTTACAATGAGCAGTTCTTC CASSLEGLAYNEQFF
TRBJ2-5 TRBV7-9 . TRBD2 TGTGCCAGCAGCCCAGGTCGGGGAGCGGGAGGTCAAGAGACCCAGTACTTC CASSPGRGAGGQETQYF
TRBJ1-6 TRBV5-1 . TRBD1 TGCGCCAGCAGCTTGGCCGGGCTGAGTACCGGGACAGGGAACTCACCCCTCCACTTT CASSLAGLSTGTGNSPLHF
TRBJ2-1 TRBV20-1 once . TGCAGTGCTCTCCAGATGAATGAGCAGTTCTTC CSALQMNEQFF
TRBJ2-5 TRBV5-4 . . TGTGCCAGCAGCTTGAATAACCAAGAGACCCAGTACTTC CASSLNNQETQYF
TRBJ2-3 TRBV27 . . TGTGCCAGCAGTCCGAACACAGATACGCAGTATTTT CASSPNTDTQYF
TRBJ1-1 TRBV3-1/TRBV3-2 . . TGTGCCAGCAGCCTCGGTGGGTTCGACACTGAAGCTTTCTTT CASSLGGFDTEAFF
TRBJ2-5 TRBV2 once . TGTGCCAGCAGGAGGCGGGACTTAGAGACCCAGTACTTC CASRRRDLETQYF
TRBJ1-2 TRBV10-1 once . TGCGCCAGCAGTGAGTTTGGGGTGTCATTCGATCACTATGGCTACACCTTC CASSEFGVSFDHYGYTF
TRBJ1-1 TRBV5-4 . . TGTGCCAGCAGCTTGGGACCGCCGAACACTGAAGCTTTCTTT CASSLGPPNTEAFF
TRBJ1-1 TRBV18 . . TGTGCCAGCTCACCATCCGGACAGATGAACACTGAAGCTTTCTTT CASSPSGQMNTEAFF
TRBJ2-7 TRBV7-2 . TRBD2 TGTGCCAGCAGCCCCGGGGGGGTCAACGAGCAGTACTTC CASSPGGVNEQYF
TRBJ2-4 TRBV6-5 . . TGTGCCAGCAGTTACGGGGGGGCGCTGGGAAAAAACATTCAGTACTTC CASSYGGALGKNIQYF
TRBJ1-1 TRBV5-1 . . TGCGCCAGCAGCTTGAGGGCCGTGGACACTGAAGCTTTCTTT CASSLRAVDTEAFF
TRBJ1-1 TRBV5-1 . TRBD1 TGCGCCAGCAGCTTGGGGGACAGTGTGAACACTGAAGCTTTCTTT CASSLGDSVNTEAFF
TRBJ2-6 TRBV19 . . TGTGCCAGTAGTATAGATCTCTACGGGGCCAACGTCCTGACTTTC CASSIDLYGANVLTF
TRBJ2-7 TRBV7-6 . . TGTGCCAGCAGCTTAAGGTTCGGCGGTTCCTACGAGCAGTACTTC CASSLRFGGSYEQYF
TRBJ2-5 TRBV13 . TRBD2 TGTGCCAGCAGGCCCTTAGCGGGAGAACCCCAAGAGACCCAGTACTTC CASRPLAGEPQETQYF
TRBJ1-1 TRBV11-2 . . TGTGCCAGCAGCTTAGCGAGGGGGATTGGGGCTGAAGCTTTCTTT CASSLARGIGAEAFF